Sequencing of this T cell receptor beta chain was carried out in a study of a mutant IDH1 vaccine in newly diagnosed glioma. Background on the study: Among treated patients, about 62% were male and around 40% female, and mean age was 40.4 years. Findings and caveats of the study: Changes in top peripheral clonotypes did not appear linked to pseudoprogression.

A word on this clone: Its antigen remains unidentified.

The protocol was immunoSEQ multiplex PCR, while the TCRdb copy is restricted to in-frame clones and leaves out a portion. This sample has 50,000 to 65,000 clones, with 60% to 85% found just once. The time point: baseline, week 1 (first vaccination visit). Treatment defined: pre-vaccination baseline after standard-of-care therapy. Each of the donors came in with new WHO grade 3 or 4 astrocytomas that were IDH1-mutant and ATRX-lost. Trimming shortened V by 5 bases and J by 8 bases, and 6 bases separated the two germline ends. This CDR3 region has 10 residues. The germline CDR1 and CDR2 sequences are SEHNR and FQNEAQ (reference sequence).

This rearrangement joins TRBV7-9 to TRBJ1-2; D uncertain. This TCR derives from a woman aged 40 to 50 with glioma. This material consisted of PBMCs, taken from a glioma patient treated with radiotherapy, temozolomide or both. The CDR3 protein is CASSNFGYTF. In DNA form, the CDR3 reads TGTGCCAGCAGCAACTTCGGCTACACCTTC.